This TCR beta chain is drawn from a study of cytomegalovirus exposure and HLA in healthy donors. Study details: A previous analysis identified approximately 110 million unique TCR beta sequences derived from around 200 million T cells. Overall study findings and caveats: The authors judged a highly shared variant cluster likely a sequencing artifact. For TCR beta chains, V- and J-gene trimming was later linked to a missense DCLRE1C variant. It emerged from a later analysis that several of the most significant clusters appeared to be linked to common viral pathogens.

The table lists this clone with a count of one. What it recognizes is unknown. The junction does not match germline at one end; this may be a read error. The PCR had 60 Vbeta and 13 Jbeta primers. The table came from immunoSEQ multiplex PCR; TCRdb's copy has only in-frame clones and leaves some out. The sample has 150,000 to 200,000 clones; about 74% are singletons. The germline V gene encodes CDR1 SEHNR and CDR2 FQNEAQ (reference sequence). CDR3 size: 16 residues. This chain connects TRBV7-9 to TRBJ2-7; tentative D call: TRBD2 (5 bases). What was sequenced was PBMCs. The sequence came from a male donor in good health and CMV-seronegative. The CDR3 DNA reads as TGTTCCAGCAGCCCCCGCATTAGGACTGAGACCTACGAGCAGTACTTC. It translates to CSSSPRIRTETYEQYF.